This TCR beta chain was recorded in a study of T cell repertoires in cytomegalovirus infection. Across the study: CMV infection plus the matching HLA type was flagged by public TCR beta signatures.

Whole-study findings and limits: In two of eight donors, the top clonotype was HLA-C-restricted CMV-specific. People with CMV and the relevant HLA were identified by cumulative public TCR beta family frequency.

TCRdb re-analysed the reads in MiXCR, keeping a single row per CDR3 protein. In the table there are fewer than 400,000 distinct CDR3 sequences, 15% to 20% of which are singletons. Trimming removed 0 bases at V and 2 bases at J, with 11 bases between. The CDR3 contains 15 residues. Per germline, CDR1 LGHNA and CDR2 YSLEER. This clonotype was counted between two and nine times. Its specificity is not known. The chain recombines TRBV4-3 with TRBJ2-7; TRBD2 is a possible D gene (5 bases). The sample was PBMCs. This TCR was sampled from a human donor in good health (CMV status not recorded). Some clones in this sample may be carry-over from other donors' samples. CDR3 protein: CASSQDVLAPYEQYF. The CDR3 DNA reads TGCGCCAGCAGCCAAGATGTTCTAGCTCCCTACGAGCAGTACTTC.